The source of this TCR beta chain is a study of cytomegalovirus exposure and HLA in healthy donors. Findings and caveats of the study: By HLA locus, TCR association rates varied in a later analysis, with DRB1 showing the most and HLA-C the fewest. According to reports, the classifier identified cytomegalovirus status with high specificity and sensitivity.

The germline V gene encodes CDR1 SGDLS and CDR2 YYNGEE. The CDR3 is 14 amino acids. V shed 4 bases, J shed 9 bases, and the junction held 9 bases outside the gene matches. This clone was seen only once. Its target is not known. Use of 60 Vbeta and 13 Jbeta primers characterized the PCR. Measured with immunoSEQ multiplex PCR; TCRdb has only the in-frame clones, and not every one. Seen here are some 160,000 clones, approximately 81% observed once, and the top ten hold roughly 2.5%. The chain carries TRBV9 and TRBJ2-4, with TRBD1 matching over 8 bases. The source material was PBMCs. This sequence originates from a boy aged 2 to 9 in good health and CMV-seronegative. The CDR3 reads CASSPPGTGTIQYF. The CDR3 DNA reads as TGTGCCAGCAGCCCGCCTGGGACAGGTACCATTCAGTACTTC.